This section outlines one T cell receptor beta chain sequence together with its context. Its cognate antigen is unknown. The record originates from a study of CXCR3-negative and CXCR3-positive naive CD8 T cells. Whole-study context: Sequencing brought in about 135 million TRB reads altogether, and each library got about 1.5 +/- 0.3 million. Points from the study as a whole: TRB CDR3s of CXCR3-positive naive cells were more hydrophobic than those of CXCR3-negative naive cells.

The CDR3 loop spans 13 amino acids. Germline-derived CDR1 and CDR2 are SQVTM and ANQGSEA. Definition of naive CD8+ T cells rested on a CD45RO-CCR7+CD27+CD95- profile. The study made its TRB cDNA libraries by 5' RACE, adding UMI labels. No DNA is given; TCRdb re-called the 5' RACE reads and lists each CDR3 protein once. Here the sample table reports more than 80,000 distinct CDR3 sequences. V gene TRBV29-1 combines with J gene TRBJ2-2; TCRdb reports TRBD1, a call that lacks DNA to check it against. This clonotype was sampled from a human donor in good health. Some clones in this sample may be carry-over from other donors' samples. The source material was naive CXCR3+ CD8+ T cells from blood. Documented subset: CD45RO-CCR7+CD27+CD95- naive CD8+ T cells expressing CXCR3 (TNR3+). The CDR3 reads CSVPGQGPGELFF.